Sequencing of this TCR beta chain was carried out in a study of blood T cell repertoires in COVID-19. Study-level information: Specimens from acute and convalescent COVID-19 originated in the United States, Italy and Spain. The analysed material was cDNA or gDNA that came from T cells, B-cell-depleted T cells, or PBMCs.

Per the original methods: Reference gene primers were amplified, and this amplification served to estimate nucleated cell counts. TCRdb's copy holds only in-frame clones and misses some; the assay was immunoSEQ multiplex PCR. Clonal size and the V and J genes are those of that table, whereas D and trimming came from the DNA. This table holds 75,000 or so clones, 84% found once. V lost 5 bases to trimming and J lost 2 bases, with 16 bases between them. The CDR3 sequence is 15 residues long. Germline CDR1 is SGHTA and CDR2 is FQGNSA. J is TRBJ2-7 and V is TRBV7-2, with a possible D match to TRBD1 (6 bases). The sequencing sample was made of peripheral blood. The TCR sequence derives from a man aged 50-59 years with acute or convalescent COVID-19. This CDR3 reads CASSPIFRGTYEQYF. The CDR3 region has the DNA TGTGCCAGCAGCCCCATATTTAGGGGGACCTACGAGCAGTACTTC.